The next 19 T cell receptor beta chains were all read from a single sample in a study of beta chain features in type 1 diabetes. Sequenced material consisted of expressed TCRB transcripts (all of the isolated RNA was reverse transcribed). This table comes from immunoSEQ multiplex PCR, and its TCRdb copy is limited to in-frame clones, with some not included. The data show under 800,000 clones, around 15% seen once. The sample was naive CD4+ T cells from blood. The receptors stem from a man between 18 and 35 years old in good health.

This chain uses TRBV7-9 with TRBJ2-3, with D perhaps assigned TRBD1 or TRBD2 (5 bases each). Germline assignment: CDR1 SEHNR and CDR2 FQNEAQ (reference sequence). V lost 6 bases and J lost 7, with 23 bases in between. This CDR3 has 16 amino acids. The CDR3 DNA is TGTGCCAGCAGTCCTAAGTATCGGGACGGGCAACATACGCAGTATTTT. Translating gives CASSPKYRDGQHTQYF.

This clone was seen a handful of times. The V gene is TRBV5-1, the J gene TRBJ2-4; the D call may be TRBD1 or TRBD2 (6 bases each). V lost 0 bases, J lost 0 bases, and 16 bases lay in between. This CDR3 has 18 residues. Germline loops: CDR1 SGHRS, CDR2 YFSETQ. This chain's CDR3 is CASSLGPTGTLAKNIQYF. The CDR3 DNA reads TGCGCCAGCAGCTTGGGGCCTACAGGGACTCTAGCCAAAAACATTCAGTACTTC.

Ten or more counts support this clone. J is TRBJ1-1 and V is TRBV7-9; 7 nucleotides align to TRBD1. Germline loops: CDR1 SEHNR, CDR2 FQNEAQ (reference sequence). The CDR3 is 15 residues long. With V trimmed by 5 bases and J by 4 bases, 10 bases remained unmatched. The CDR3 spells CASSMGQSLFTEAFF. CDR3 nucleotide sequence: TGTGCCAGCAGCATGGGACAGTCATTGTTCACTGAAGCTTTCTTT.

The chain has TRBV19 and TRBJ2-5; 11 positions agree with TRBD2. The J call is in doubt because the DNA end fits TRBJ2-7 better. This CDR3 is 16 amino acids long. The germline V gene encodes CDR1 LNHDA and CDR2 SQIVND (reference sequence). The CDR3 region has the DNA TGTGCCAGTAGTATACTAGCGGGAGGCAGCTCCTACGAGCAGTACTTC. Its protein product is CASSILAGGSSYEQYF.

This rearrangement joins TRBV7-3 to TRBJ1-1; D is unclear. Germline V lookup: CDR1 SGHTA, CDR2 FQGTGA. There are 16 residues in the CDR3. The ends were cut back, 0 bases at V and 1 base at J, with 12 bases in the middle. DNA for the CDR3: TGTGCCAGCAGCTTAACAAGGCAGGCCCAGAACACTGAAGCTTTCTTT. Translation gives CASSLTRQAQNTEAFF.

This clone was picked up a small number of times. The chain has TRBV6-5 and TRBJ1-3, with D tentatively TRBD1 (5 bases). Per the germline V gene, CDR1 is MNHEY and CDR2 is SVGAGI. This CDR3 comprises 14 residues. V was pared by 6 bases and J by 0 bases, with 9 bases between. The CDR3 loop is CASSLQGSGNTIYF. The CDR3 DNA sequence: TGTGCCAGCAGCCTCCAGGGCTCTGGAAACACCATATATTTT.

The chain recombines TRBV28 with TRBJ2-2; the match to TRBD1 covers 7 bases. Germline CDR1 reads MDHEN; CDR2 reads SYDVKM. The CDR3 spans 16 residues. Losses at the gene ends were 1 base for V and 5 bases for J; bases not matched to a gene: 7. The CDR3 DNA reads TGTGCCAGCAGTTTATTAACAGGGGCGGGTACCGGGGAGCTGTTTTTT. Protein sequence: CASSLLTGAGTGELFF.

A few counts support this clone. V gene TRBV6-1 combines with J gene TRBJ1-6; TRBD1 matches 7 bases. CDR3 size: 17 residues. Germline V gene lookup returns CDR1 MNHNS and CDR2 SASEGT. V shed 2 bases, J shed 1 base, and the junction held 5 bases outside the gene matches. The CDR3 loop reads CASSEQGGRSYNSPLHF. The CDR3 DNA reads as TGTGCCAGCAGTGAACAAGGGGGCCGGTCCTATAATTCACCCCTCCACTTT.

This clone was found a few times. The chain uses TRBV5-4 and TRBJ1-2, with 10 bases lining up with TRBD1. Unmatched junction bases numbered 12, after V lost 6 bases and J lost 4 bases. CDR3 length: 16 amino acids. Per germline, CDR1 SGHNT and CDR2 YYREEE (reference sequence). CDR3 sequence: CASIEGDRGGLYGYTF. In DNA form, the CDR3 reads TGTGCCAGCATCGAGGGGGACAGGGGTGGACTCTATGGCTACACCTTC.

V usage is TRBV6-6 and J usage is TRBJ1-1, with 8 bases matching TRBD1. Germline trimming cut 0 bases from V and 11 bases from J; bases unmatched to any gene: 5. Germline V CDR1 and CDR2: MNHNY, SVGAGI (reference sequence). The CDR3 has 13 amino acids. The CDR3 sequence is CASSYSTGARAFF. CDR3 bases: TGTGCCAGCAGTTACTCGACAGGGGCCCGTGCTTTCTTT.

CDR3 sequence reads: CASRISDYGYTF. CDR3 in DNA: TGTGCCAGCAGGATCAGCGACTATGGCTACACCTTC. This chain uses TRBV28 with TRBJ1-2; D not certain. V was trimmed by 6 bases and J by 3 bases, leaving 8 bases between them. This CDR3 contains 12 residues. Germline V lookup: CDR1 MDHEN, CDR2 SYDVKM.

The V and J genes are TRBV2 and TRBJ2-7; D is undetermined. CDR1 is SNHLY and CDR2 is FYNNEI in the germline V gene. V shed 4 bases and J shed 5 bases, with 6 bases lying between them. This CDR3 spans 11 amino acids. CDR3 in amino acids: CASSVVDEQYF. In nucleotides, the CDR3 is TGTGCCAGCAGTGTGGTAGACGAGCAGTACTTC. Looking up the rest from reference TRBV2 and TRBJ2-7 gives the full variable domain: EPEVTQTPSHQVTQMGQEVILRCVPISNHLYFYWYRQILGQKVEFLVSFYNNEISEKSEIFDDQFSVERPDGSNFTLKIRSTKLEDSAMYFCASSVVDEQYFGPGTRLTVT.

The chain combines TRBV28 with TRBJ1-6, with D unclear. V lost 5 bases and J 11 bases, leaving 13 bases between the germline ends. The CDR3 has 13 amino acids. Germline CDR1 reads MDHEN; CDR2 reads SYDVKM. The CDR3 sequence: CASSIPRWAPLHF. CDR3 in DNA: TGTGCCAGCAGTATACCCCGGTGGGCACCCCTCCACTTT. Complete variable domain (other parts from reference TRBV28 and TRBJ1-6): DVKVTQSSRYLVKRTGEKVFLECVQDMDHENMFWYRQDPGLGLRLIYFSYDVKMKEKGDIPEGYSVSREKKERFSLILESASTNQTSMYLCASSIPRWAPLHFGNGTRLTVT.

Here the CDR3 DNA reads TGTGCCAGCAGCTCGCAGGGTCCCCTTAATTCACCCCTCCACTTT. Its protein is CASSSQGPLNSPLHF. The chain has TRBV7-2 and TRBJ1-6, with D possibly being TRBD1 (5 bases). The germline gives CDR1 SGHTA, CDR2 FQGNSA. The CDR3 runs to 15 residues. V dropped 4 bases and J dropped 6 bases, with 13 bases sitting between them.

This clone turned up a few times. The V call is TRBV25-1, the J call TRBJ2-2; tentatively, D is TRBD1 or TRBD2 (5 bases each). CDR3 length: 15 residues. Germline lookup yields CDR1 MGHDK and CDR2 SYGVNS. Trimming pared 4 bases from V and 4 bases from J, leaving 13 bases between. The CDR3 DNA follows: TGTGCCAGCAGTGTAATCGGGGCGGGCACCGGGGAGCTGTTTTTT. It codes for CASSVIGAGTGELFF.

J is TRBJ2-3 and V is TRBV9; 10 positions match TRBD2. This CDR3 is 13 amino acids long. Per the germline V gene, CDR1 is SGDLS and CDR2 is YYNGEE. V shed 5 bases and J 6 bases; nucleotides not matched to a gene: 3. This CDR3 is CASRSSGSDTQYF. In DNA, the CDR3 is TGTGCCAGCAGGTCTAGCGGGAGTGATACGCAGTATTTT. The full variable domain, its missing parts supplied by reference TRBV9 and TRBJ2-3, is DSGVTQTPKHLITATGQRVTLRCSPRSGDLSVYWYQQSLDQGLQFLIQYYNGEERAKGNILERFSAQQFPDLHSELNLSSLELGDSALYFCASRSSGSDTQYFGPGTRLTVL.

This clone was seen at least ten times. V is TRBV23-1 and J is TRBJ1-1; D may be TRBD1 (5 bases). TRBV23-1 belongs to the ORF category, with a function that is uncertain. Trimming left V 0 bases short and J 3 bases short, with 11 bases between. The CDR3 extends over 15 amino acids. The CDR3 DNA follows: TGCGCCAGCAGTCAATCGGCAGGGATGGACACTGAAGCTTTCTTT. It codes for CASSQSAGMDTEAFF.

The chain couples TRBV5-6 to TRBJ2-3, with TRBD2 matching over 7 bases. In germline, CDR1 is SGHDT, CDR2 YYEEEE. The CDR3 length is 13 residues. Trimming took 4 bases from V and 4 from J; bases not matched to a gene: 3. CDR3 in DNA: TGTGCCAGCAGCGTACTAGCGCCAGATACGCAGTATTTT. The encoded protein is CASSVLAPDTQYF.

In this sample, this clone turned up a few times. V is TRBV29-1 and J is TRBJ1-3, with D possibly matching TRBD1 (5 bases). Trimming cost V 5 bases and J 3 bases, with 14 bases left between them. The V gene's germline CDR1 is SQVTM and CDR2 ANQGSEA. CDR3 length: 14 amino acids. The CDR3 here is CSVRDGYFGNTIYF. The CDR3 nucleotides are TGCAGCGTTCGGGACGGTTACTTTGGAAACACCATATATTTT.